Listed below are T cell receptor beta chains from one sample, sequenced in a study of regulatory T cells in long-lasting Graves disease. TCRdb re-called the multiplex PCR reads with MiXCR, one entry per CDR3 protein. The sample consists of a few hundred thousand distinct CDR3 sequences, approximately 12% of them appearing once. This sample also belongs to another study, concerning T cells in Graves' hyperthyroidism and ophthalmopathy.

Here the sequenced sample was peripheral blood mononuclear cells (PBMCs), taken at new diagnosis, from a patient treated with antithyroid drugs. Receptor source: a woman aged 18-29 years with Graves disease. Each CDR3 is given with its conserved first and last residue. The D gene is left open where the match is weak. A row's size may be missing; if present it is once, few, many or a size class.

d_call: TRBD1
j_call: TRBJ2-1
clone_size: many
cdr3_length: 14
v_call: TRBV20-1
cdr3_aa: CSARGQGRGYEQFF
cdr3_nt: TGCAGTGCTAGGGGACAGGGAAGGGGATATGAGCAGTTCTTC

d_call: TRBD2
j_call: TRBJ2-3
clone_size: many
cdr3_length: 13
v_call: TRBV20-1
cdr3_aa: CSRTGLYLNTQYF
cdr3_nt: TGCAGTCGAACGGGACTATACTTGAATACGCAGTATTTT

d_call: TRBD2
j_call: TRBJ2-3
clone_size: many
cdr3_length: 18
v_call: TRBV12-3/TRBV12-4
cdr3_aa: CASSLMRGGWFRTDTQYF
cdr3_nt: TGTGCCAGCAGTTTGATGCGGGGAGGGTGGTTTCGCACAGATACGCAGTATTTT

d_call: -
j_call: TRBJ1-2
clone_size: many
cdr3_length: 13
v_call: TRBV2
cdr3_aa: CASSEWSDGGYTF
cdr3_nt: TGTGCCAGCAGTGAATGGTCGGACGGTGGCTACACCTTC

d_call: -
j_call: TRBJ2-5
clone_size: few
cdr3_length: 13
v_call: TRBV7-2
cdr3_aa: CASSFIRGETQYF
cdr3_nt: TGTGCCAGCAGCTTTATCAGGGGAGAGACCCAGTACTTC

d_call: TRBD1
j_call: TRBJ1-2
clone_size: once
cdr3_length: 18
v_call: TRBV4-1
cdr3_aa: CASSLQTDRGGLDYGYTF
cdr3_nt: TGCGCCAGCAGCCTACAGACGGACAGGGGAGGGCTAGACTATGGCTACACCTTC

d_call: -
j_call: TRBJ1-1
clone_size: few
cdr3_length: 14
v_call: TRBV29-1
cdr3_aa: CSVNTDRYNTEAFF
cdr3_nt: TGCAGCGTAAACACGGACAGATATAACACTGAAGCTTTCTTT

d_call: TRBD2
j_call: TRBJ2-1
clone_size: many
cdr3_length: 13
v_call: TRBV20-1
cdr3_aa: CSAILAVFREQFF
cdr3_nt: TGCAGTGCTATCCTAGCGGTCTTCCGGGAGCAGTTCTTC

d_call: -
j_call: TRBJ1-2
clone_size: many
cdr3_length: 13
v_call: TRBV27
cdr3_aa: CASSSTLNYGYTF
cdr3_nt: TGTGCCAGCAGCTCGACACTTAACTATGGCTACACCTTC

d_call: -
j_call: TRBJ2-5
clone_size: many
cdr3_length: 15
v_call: TRBV11-3
cdr3_aa: CASSLGNSLQETQYF
cdr3_nt: TGTGCCAGCAGCTTAGGTAACTCGCTGCAAGAGACCCAGTACTTC

d_call: -
j_call: TRBJ1-2
clone_size: few
cdr3_length: 14
v_call: TRBV19
cdr3_aa: CASSKGRENYGYTF
cdr3_nt: TGTGCCAGTAGTAAAGGGCGGGAAAACTATGGCTACACCTTC

d_call: -
j_call: TRBJ2-7
clone_size: many
cdr3_length: 14
v_call: TRBV28
cdr3_aa: CASRAIGGSYEQYF
cdr3_nt: TGTGCCAGCAGGGCAATTGGGGGATCCTACGAGCAGTACTTC

d_call: TRBD2
j_call: TRBJ2-7
clone_size: -
cdr3_length: 15
v_call: TRBV7-9
cdr3_aa: CASSLAASGAYEQYF
cdr3_nt: TGTGCCAGCAGCTTAGCGGCTAGCGGAGCCTACGAGCAGTACTTC

d_call: TRBD1
j_call: TRBJ1-5
clone_size: -
cdr3_length: 16
v_call: TRBV15
cdr3_aa: CATSISGDSLRQPQHF
cdr3_nt: TGTGCCACCAGCATCTCCGGGGACAGCTTGCGCCAGCCCCAGCATTTT

d_call: TRBD2
j_call: TRBJ2-5
clone_size: few
cdr3_length: 19
v_call: TRBV9
cdr3_aa: CASRILGLATYLYQETQYF
cdr3_nt: TGTGCCAGCAGGATCCTCGGACTAGCTACCTACCTGTACCAAGAGACCCAGTACTTC

d_call: -
j_call: TRBJ2-5
clone_size: many
cdr3_length: 12
v_call: TRBV10-3
cdr3_aa: CAISESRETQYF
cdr3_nt: TGTGCCATCAGTGAGTCGAGAGAGACCCAGTACTTC

d_call: -
j_call: TRBJ1-2
clone_size: few
cdr3_length: 15
v_call: TRBV13
cdr3_aa: CASSSLPGVEYGYTF
cdr3_nt: TGTGCCAGCAGCTCCCTCCCAGGTGTGGAGTATGGCTACACCTTC

d_call: TRBD1
j_call: TRBJ1-5
clone_size: many
cdr3_length: 17
v_call: TRBV28
cdr3_aa: CASRPGQWIYSNQPQHF
cdr3_nt: TGTGCCAGCAGGCCGGGACAGTGGATTTATAGCAATCAGCCCCAGCATTTT

d_call: -
j_call: TRBJ1-3
clone_size: -
cdr3_length: 16
v_call: TRBV18
cdr3_aa: CASSPVDGVSGNTIYF
cdr3_nt: TGTGCCAGCTCACCTGTCGACGGAGTCTCTGGAAACACCATATATTTT

d_call: -
j_call: TRBJ1-5
clone_size: -
cdr3_length: 16
v_call: TRBV6-5
cdr3_aa: CASSYPPGIPNQPQHF
cdr3_nt: TGTGCCAGCAGTTACCCACCTGGGATCCCCAATCAGCCCCAGCATTTT

d_call: -
j_call: TRBJ2-2
clone_size: many
cdr3_length: 17
v_call: TRBV7-3
cdr3_aa: CASSNHDYSGNTGELFF
cdr3_nt: TGTGCCAGCAGCAACCATGACTATAGCGGGAACACCGGGGAGCTGTTTTTT

d_call: -
j_call: TRBJ2-1
clone_size: -
cdr3_length: 15
v_call: TRBV7-6
cdr3_aa: CASSLLGAGPNEQFF
cdr3_nt: TGTGCCAGCAGCTTATTAGGGGCAGGGCCCAATGAGCAGTTCTTC

d_call: -
j_call: TRBJ2-5
clone_size: many
cdr3_length: 17
v_call: TRBV11-2
cdr3_aa: CASKVASQGAAGGTQYF
cdr3_nt: TGTGCCAGCAAAGTGGCCTCACAGGGTGCCGCCGGGGGGACCCAGTACTTC

d_call: -
j_call: TRBJ2-7
clone_size: -
cdr3_length: 16
v_call: TRBV10-3
cdr3_aa: CAISEWKSYGTIEQYF
cdr3_nt: TGTGCCATCAGTGAGTGGAAAAGTTATGGAACGATCGAGCAGTACTTC

d_call: -
j_call: TRBJ1-1
clone_size: many
cdr3_length: 13
v_call: TRBV6-1
cdr3_aa: CASRPGQITEAFF
cdr3_nt: TGTGCCAGCAGGCCGGGACAAATCACTGAAGCTTTCTTT

d_call: -
j_call: TRBJ2-1
clone_size: few
cdr3_length: 15
v_call: TRBV9
cdr3_aa: CASSVGVQGYNEQFF
cdr3_nt: TGTGCCAGCAGCGTAGGCGTACAGGGTTACAATGAGCAGTTCTTC